Below, 25 T cell receptor beta chains from the same sample are listed, as sequenced in a study of siplizumab effects on memory and regulatory T cells. Sequencing was performed with immunoSEQ multiplex PCR; in TCRdb, only in-frame clones are kept and a portion is missing. The repertoire holds around 78,000 clones, with roughly 89% as singletons. Material: CD8+ T cells sorted from blood. The receptors originated from a human donor in good health.

The rearrangement uses TRBV12-2 and TRBJ2-7; the table names TRBD2, a call not compared with the DNA. TRBV12-2 constitutes a pseudogene. CDR3 length: 15 residues. Here the CDR3 reads CASRLGLLPEDEQYF. Here the CDR3 DNA reads TGTGCAAGTCGCTTAGGACTGCTCCCTGAGGACGAGCAGTACTTC.

This clone has just one count. The chain has TRBV2 and TRBJ2-7; D not certain. This CDR3 is 11 amino acids long. Looked up from germline, CDR1 is SNHLY and CDR2 is FYNNEI. V was pared by 3 bases and J by 0 bases, with 0 bases between. Here the CDR3 DNA reads TGTGCCAGCAGTGACTCCTACGAGCAGTACTTC. Translating gives CASSDSYEQYF.

The chain joins TRBV9 to TRBJ2-1; 9 bases match TRBD2. CDR1 and CDR2 (germline): SGDLS, YYNGEE. Trimming removed 4 bases from V and 0 bases from J; junction bases left unmatched: 5. There are 16 residues in the CDR3. The CDR3 here is CASSPGLASSYNEQFF. The DNA for the CDR3 is TGTGCCAGCAGCCCAGGACTAGCGAGCTCCTACAATGAGCAGTTCTTC.

The rearrangement joins TRBV11-2 to TRBJ2-1; 8 positions agree with TRBD2. CDR1 is SGHAT and CDR2 is FQNNGV in the germline V gene. V shed 5 bases, J shed 3 bases, and the junction held 9 bases outside the gene matches. CDR3 length: 16 residues. CDR3: CASSITGTSFYNEQFF. The CDR3 region has the DNA TGTGCCAGCAGCATTACCGGGACTAGTTTCTACAATGAGCAGTTCTTC.

The J gene is TRBJ2-3, the V gene TRBV27; no reliable D call. CDR1 is MNHEY, CDR2 SMNVEV, per germline (reference sequence). CDR3 length equals 13 residues. V was shortened by 1 base and J by 2 bases, with 4 bases between the two germline ends. CDR3 protein: CASSLYITDTQYF. The CDR3 nucleotides are TGTGCCAGCAGTTTATACATCACAGATACGCAGTATTTT.

The V and J genes are TRBV2 and TRBJ2-7; 7 bases are a match to TRBD1. Germline-derived CDR1 and CDR2 are SNHLY and FYNNEI. J gave up 5 bases and V 3 bases, and 4 bases lay outside the gene matches. The CDR3 has 13 residues. CDR3 coding DNA: TGTGCCAGCAGTGACGACAGGGTAAACGAGCAGTACTTC. Translated, it gives CASSDDRVNEQYF. The full variable domain, its missing parts supplied by reference TRBV2 and TRBJ2-7, is EPEVTQTPSHQVTQMGQEVILRCVPISNHLYFYWYRQILGQKVEFLVSFYNNEISEKSEIFDDQFSVERPDGSNFTLKIRSTKLEDSAMYFCASSDDRVNEQYFGPGTRLTVT.

The chain uses TRBV7-9 and TRBJ2-5; the D gene is possibly TRBD2 (6 bases). The J call is uncertain, as TRBJ2-7 better fits the DNA end. The CDR3 totals 11 residues. Germline V gene sequence: CDR1 SEHNR, CDR2 FQNEAQ (reference sequence). The CDR3 coding sequence is TGTGCCAGCAGCCGGGGGTACGAGCAGTACTTC. Encoded protein: CASSRGYEQYF.

Comment on this clone: This CDR3 is also generated by other DNA sequences in the sample. The chain combines TRBV6-5 with TRBJ2-7; D not certain. The CDR3 has 13 residues. Trimming removed 0 bases at V and 3 bases at J, with 6 bases between. Germline CDR1 is MNHEY and CDR2 is SVGAGI. CDR3 in DNA: TGTGCCAGCAGTTACTCGCGGAGCTACGAGCAGTACTTC. Translation: CASSYSRSYEQYF.

The V gene is TRBV2, the J gene TRBJ1-5, with D possibly matching TRBD1 (5 bases). Between the trimmed V and J ends, which lost 4 bases and 0 bases, there was a span of 7 bases. The germline V gene encodes CDR1 SNHLY and CDR2 FYNNEI. This CDR3 comprises 14 residues. This CDR3 is CASSVTVSNQPQHF. DNA for the CDR3: TGTGCCAGCAGTGTGACAGTTAGCAATCAGCCCCAGCATTTT.

The V and J genes are TRBV7-9 and TRBJ2-7; D may be TRBD1 (6 bases). Germline CDR1 and CDR2: SEHNR and FQNEAQ (reference sequence). CDR3 length: 14 amino acids. V was pared by 4 bases and J by 0 bases, with 10 bases between. The CDR3 region is CASSSRGASYEQYF. Here the CDR3 DNA reads TGTGCCAGCAGCTCCAGGGGCGCCTCCTACGAGCAGTACTTC.

The chain is built from TRBV27 and TRBJ2-5; possible D gene TRBD2, 6 bases. The V end was cut by 5 bases, the J end by 1 base, with 14 bases between. From germline, CDR1 is MNHEY and CDR2 SMNVEV (reference sequence). The CDR3 covers 15 residues. CDR3 loop: CASSTRLEFQETQYF. The CDR3 bases are TGTGCCAGCAGTACCCGACTAGAATTCCAAGAGACCCAGTACTTC.

The chain couples TRBV5-6 to TRBJ1-1; D is unresolved. This CDR3 comprises 14 residues. Trimming removed 2 bases at V and 1 base at J, with 9 bases between. CDR1 is SGHDT, CDR2 YYEEEE, per germline. CDR3 sequence (DNA): TGTGCCAGCAGCTTCTCCATCGCGAACACTGAAGCTTTCTTT. Translation: CASSFSIANTEAFF.

The chain carries TRBV19 and TRBJ2-7, with D possibly TRBD2 on 7 matching bases. This CDR3 region has 14 residues. V was clipped by 3 bases and J by 3 bases, with 12 bases between them. Germline-derived CDR1 and CDR2 are LNHDA and SQIVND (reference sequence). DNA for the CDR3: TGTGCCAGTAGTATTAGGGGGGGAGTCTACGAGCAGTACTTC. This codes for CASSIRGGVYEQYF.

The sample holds one count of this clone. The chain couples TRBV9 to TRBJ2-3, with 11 bases lining up with TRBD1. The CDR3 runs to 20 residues. The V gene end was trimmed by 2 bases and the J gene end by 3 bases; junction bases not matched to a gene: 17. The germline gives CDR1 SGDLS, CDR2 YYNGEE. CDR3 bases: TGTGCCAGCAGCGTCCCCTCGACTTCCGGGACAGGGGGGTCAACAGATACGCAGTATTTT. This translates into CASSVPSTSGTGGSTDTQYF.

This chain joins TRBV5-4 and TRBJ2-5; D gene unclear. Germline V gene lookup returns CDR1 SGHNT and CDR2 YYREEE (reference sequence). The CDR3 runs 13 residues. Trimming cost V 2 bases and J 1 base, with 6 bases left between them. The CDR3 DNA follows: TGTGCCAGCAGCTTTTCTATCCAAGAGACCCAGTACTTC. It specifies CASSFSIQETQYF.

The chain has TRBV4-1 and TRBJ2-1; D is ambiguous. This CDR3 region has 15 residues. The V end was cut by 4 bases, the J end by 2 bases, with 12 bases between. The V gene's germline CDR1 is MGHRA and CDR2 YSYEKL. The CDR3 reads CASSLIENTYNEQFF. In DNA, the CDR3 is TGCGCCAGCAGCCTTATCGAGAATACCTACAATGAGCAGTTCTTC.

Notes on this clone: The junction and the germline gene differ at one end; a read error may be behind it. The CDR3 reads CACSPNTEASF. The CDR3 DNA reads TGTGCCTGTTCCCCTAACACTGAAGCTTCCTTT. The chain recombines TRBV30 with TRBJ1-1; D remains ambiguous. Germline lookup yields CDR1 GTSNPN and CDR2 SVGIG (reference sequence). The CDR3 is made up of 11 amino acids.

The V call is TRBV9, the J call TRBJ2-3; tentatively, D is TRBD2 (5 bases). The CDR3 has 10 residues. Germline V lookup: CDR1 SGDLS, CDR2 YYNGEE. Trimming took 7 bases from V and 6 from J, leaving 6 bases between them. The CDR3 DNA follows: TGTGCCAGCTCGGGGGATACGCAGTATTTT. Translation: CASSGDTQYF.

This sequence joins TRBV19 and TRBJ2-7, with 7 bases that match TRBD2. The CDR3 loop spans 16 amino acids. V lost 4 bases and J lost 2; bases outside the gene matches: 11. The germline CDR1 and CDR2 sequences are LNHDA and SQIVND (reference sequence). Here the CDR3 reads CASSTPPLAEPYEQYF. The CDR3 DNA follows: TGTGCCAGTAGTACTCCCCCCCTAGCGGAACCCTACGAGCAGTACTTC.

The J gene is TRBJ2-7, the V gene TRBV9, with a possible D match to TRBD2 (6 bases). The CDR3 is 13 amino acids. Per germline, CDR1 SGDLS and CDR2 YYNGEE. V shed 0 bases and J shed 5 bases, with 9 bases lying between them. The CDR3 sequence is CASSVAGVNEQYF. Here the CDR3 DNA reads TGTGCCAGCAGCGTAGCGGGAGTAAACGAGCAGTACTTC.

This chain connects TRBV7-6 to TRBJ2-1; possible D gene TRBD2, 6 bases. Trimming pared 4 bases from V and 4 bases from J, leaving 17 bases between. This CDR3 is 16 amino acids long. CDR1 SGHVS and CDR2 FNYEAQ come from the germline V gene. The CDR3 is CASSYVVGGEYNEQFF. CDR3 sequence (DNA): TGTGCCAGCAGCTATGTTGTTGGCGGGGAATACAATGAGCAGTTCTTC.

This chain connects TRBV11-2 to TRBJ2-1; a weak D match, TRBD2 (6 bases). V lost 7 bases to trimming and J lost 2 bases, with 12 bases between them. The CDR3 is 14 residues long. From germline, CDR1 is SGHAT and CDR2 FQNNGV. The CDR3, as DNA: TGTGCCAGCACCGGCGGGGACGCCTACAATGAGCAGTTCTTC. Encoded protein: CASTGGDAYNEQFF.

This clone was seen more than once but under ten times. The chain recombines TRBV5-6 with TRBJ1-2, with TRBD1 identical over 9 bases. The CDR3 has 12 residues. Germline CDR1 SGHDT, CDR2 YYEEEE. V dropped 4 bases and J dropped 6; count of bases not matched to a gene: 1. CDR3 in amino acids: CASSRTGDGYTF. Written as DNA, the CDR3 is TGTGCCAGCAGCCGGACAGGGGATGGCTACACCTTC. Filled out from reference TRBV5-6 and TRBJ1-2, the complete variable domain reads DAGVTQSPTHLIKTRGQQVTLRCSPKSGHDTVSWYQQALGQGPQFIFQYYEEEERQRGNFPDRFSGHQFPNYSSELNVNALLLGDSALYLCASSRTGDGYTFGSGTRLTVV.

The chain is built from TRBV5-1 and TRBJ2-7, with D tentatively TRBD1 (6 bases). Germline values: CDR1 SGHRS, CDR2 YFSETQ. The CDR3 contains 15 residues. Trimming removed 2 bases from V and 0 bases from J, with 12 bases in between. The DNA for the CDR3 is TGCGCCAGCAGCTTCGGCAGGGGAGTCTCCTACGAGCAGTACTTC. Translating gives CASSFGRGVSYEQYF.

This chain joins TRBV6-1 and TRBJ2-2; 7 positions match TRBD1. V gave up 4 bases and J gave up 1 base; unmatched junction bases: 3. The CDR3 spans 15 residues. Germline V lookup: CDR1 MNHNS, CDR2 SASEGT. DNA for the CDR3: TGTGCCAGCAGTGTCGGGACAGAGAACACCGGGGAGCTGTTTTTT. This translates into CASSVGTENTGELFF.